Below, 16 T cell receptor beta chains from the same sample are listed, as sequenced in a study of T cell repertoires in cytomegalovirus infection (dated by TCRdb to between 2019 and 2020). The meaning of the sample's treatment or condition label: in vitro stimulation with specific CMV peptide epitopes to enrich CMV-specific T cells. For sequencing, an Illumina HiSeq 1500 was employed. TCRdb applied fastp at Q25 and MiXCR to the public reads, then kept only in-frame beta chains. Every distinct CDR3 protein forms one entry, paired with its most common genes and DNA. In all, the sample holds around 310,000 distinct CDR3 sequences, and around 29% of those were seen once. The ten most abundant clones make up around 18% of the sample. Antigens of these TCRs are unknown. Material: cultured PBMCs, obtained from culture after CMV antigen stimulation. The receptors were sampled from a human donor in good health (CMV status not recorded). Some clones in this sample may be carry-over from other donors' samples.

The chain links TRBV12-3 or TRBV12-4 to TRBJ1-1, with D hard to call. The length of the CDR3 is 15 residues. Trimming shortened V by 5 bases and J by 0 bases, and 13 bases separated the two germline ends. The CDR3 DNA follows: TGTGCCAGCAGTCCCGCGGACGGATTGAACACTGAAGCTTTCTTT. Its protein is CASSPADGLNTEAFF.

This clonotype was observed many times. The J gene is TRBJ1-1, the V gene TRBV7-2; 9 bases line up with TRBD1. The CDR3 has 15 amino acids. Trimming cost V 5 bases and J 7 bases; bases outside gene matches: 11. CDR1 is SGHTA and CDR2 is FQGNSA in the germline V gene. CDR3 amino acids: CASSITGTGRVEAFF. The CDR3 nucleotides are TGTGCCAGCAGCATAACCGGGACAGGGCGCGTTGAAGCTTTCTTT.

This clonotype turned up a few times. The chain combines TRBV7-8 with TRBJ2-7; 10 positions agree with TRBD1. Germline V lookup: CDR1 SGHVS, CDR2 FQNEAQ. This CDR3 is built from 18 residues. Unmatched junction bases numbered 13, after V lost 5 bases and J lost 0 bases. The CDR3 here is CASSALRGTGDGSYEQYF. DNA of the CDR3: TGTGCCAGCAGCGCACTCAGGGGGACAGGGGACGGCTCCTACGAGCAGTACTTC.

The CDR3 here is CASSLNPPKPQETQYF. Written as DNA, the CDR3 is TGTGCCAGCAGCTTAAATCCGCCTAAACCCCAAGAGACCCAGTACTTC. The chain employs TRBV7-3 and TRBJ2-5; D ambiguous. Germline V gene sequence: CDR1 SGHTA, CDR2 FQGTGA. The germline V and J ends were trimmed by 1 base and 1 base, with 13 bases remaining between them. CDR3 length: 16 amino acids.

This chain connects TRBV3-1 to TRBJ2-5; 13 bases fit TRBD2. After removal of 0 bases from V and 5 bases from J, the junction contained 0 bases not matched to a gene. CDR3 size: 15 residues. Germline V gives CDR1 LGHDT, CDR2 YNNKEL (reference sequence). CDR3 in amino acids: CASSQETSGGETQYF. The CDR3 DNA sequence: TGTGCCAGCAGCCAAGAGACTAGCGGGGGGGAGACCCAGTACTTC.

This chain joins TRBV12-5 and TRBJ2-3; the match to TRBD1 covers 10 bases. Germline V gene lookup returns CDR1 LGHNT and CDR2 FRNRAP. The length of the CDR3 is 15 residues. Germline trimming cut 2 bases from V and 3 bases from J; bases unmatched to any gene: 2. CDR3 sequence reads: CASGLRDRGTDTQYF. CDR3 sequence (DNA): TGTGCTAGTGGTTTGAGGGACAGGGGTACAGATACGCAGTATTTT.

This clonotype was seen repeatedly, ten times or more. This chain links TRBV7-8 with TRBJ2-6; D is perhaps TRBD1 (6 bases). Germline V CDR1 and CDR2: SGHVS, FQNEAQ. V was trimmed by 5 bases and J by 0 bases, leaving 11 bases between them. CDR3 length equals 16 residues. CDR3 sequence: CASSIGTFSGANVLTF. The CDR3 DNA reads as TGTGCCAGCAGCATCGGGACATTCTCTGGGGCCAACGTCCTGACTTTC.

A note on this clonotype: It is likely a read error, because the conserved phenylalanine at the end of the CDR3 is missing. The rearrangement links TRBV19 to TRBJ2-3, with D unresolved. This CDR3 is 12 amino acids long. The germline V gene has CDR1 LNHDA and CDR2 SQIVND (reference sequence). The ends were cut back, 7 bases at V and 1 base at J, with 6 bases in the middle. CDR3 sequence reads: CASTQGTDTQYL. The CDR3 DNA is TGTGCCAGTACCCAGGGCACAGATACGCAGTATCTT.

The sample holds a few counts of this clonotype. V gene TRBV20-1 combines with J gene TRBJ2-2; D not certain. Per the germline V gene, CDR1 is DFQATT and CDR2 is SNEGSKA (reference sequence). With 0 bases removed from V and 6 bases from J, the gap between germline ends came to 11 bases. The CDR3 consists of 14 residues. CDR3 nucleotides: TGCAGTGCTAGAGATCCCCGCAAGTCCGGGGAGCTGTTTTTT. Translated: CSARDPRKSGELFF.

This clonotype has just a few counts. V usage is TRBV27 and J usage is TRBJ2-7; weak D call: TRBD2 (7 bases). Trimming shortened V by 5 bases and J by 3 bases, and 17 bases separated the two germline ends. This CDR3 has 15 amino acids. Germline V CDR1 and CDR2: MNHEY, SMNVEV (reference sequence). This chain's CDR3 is CASSRGASNLYEQYF. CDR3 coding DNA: TGTGCCAGCAGTCGGGGGGCGAGTAACCTCTACGAGCAGTACTTC.

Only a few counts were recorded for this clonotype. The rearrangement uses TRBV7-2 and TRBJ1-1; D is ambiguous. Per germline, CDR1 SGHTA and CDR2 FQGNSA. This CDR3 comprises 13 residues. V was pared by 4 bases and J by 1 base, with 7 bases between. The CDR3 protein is CASSSRENTEAFF. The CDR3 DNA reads TGTGCCAGCAGCTCCCGGGAGAACACTGAAGCTTTCTTT. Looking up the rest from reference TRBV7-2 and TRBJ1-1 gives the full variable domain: GAGVSQSPSNKVTEKGKDVELRCDPISGHTALYWYRQSLGQGLEFLIYFQGNSAPDKSGLPSDRFSAERTGGSVSTLTIQRTQQEDSAVYLCASSSRENTEAFFGQGTRLTVV.

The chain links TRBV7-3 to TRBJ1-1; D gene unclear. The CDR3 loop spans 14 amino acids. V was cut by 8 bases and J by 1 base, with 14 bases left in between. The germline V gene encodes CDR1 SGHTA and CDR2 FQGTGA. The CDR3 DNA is TGTGCCAGCCACGCCGGGGTCGGGAACACTGAAGCTTTCTTT. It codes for CASHAGVGNTEAFF.

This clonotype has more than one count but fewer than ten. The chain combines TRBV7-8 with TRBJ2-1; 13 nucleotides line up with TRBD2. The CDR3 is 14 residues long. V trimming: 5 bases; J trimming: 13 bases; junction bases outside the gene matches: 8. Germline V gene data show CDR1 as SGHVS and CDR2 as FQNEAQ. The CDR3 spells CASSPTTSGGTQFF. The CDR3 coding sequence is TGTGCCAGCAGCCCGACGACTAGCGGGGGGACTCAGTTCTTC. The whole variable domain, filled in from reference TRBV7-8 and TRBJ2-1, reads GAGVSQSPRYKVAKRGQDVALRCDPISGHVSLFWYQQALGQGPEFLTYFQNEAQLDKSGLPSDRFFAERPEGSVSTLKIQRTQQEDSAVYLCASSPTTSGGTQFFGPGTRLTVL.

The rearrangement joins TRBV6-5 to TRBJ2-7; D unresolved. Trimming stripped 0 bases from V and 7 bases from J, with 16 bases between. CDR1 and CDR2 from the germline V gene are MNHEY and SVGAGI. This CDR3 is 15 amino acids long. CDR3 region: CASSYSTDALWEQYF. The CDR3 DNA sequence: TGTGCCAGCAGTTACTCGACGGACGCCTTGTGGGAGCAGTACTTC.

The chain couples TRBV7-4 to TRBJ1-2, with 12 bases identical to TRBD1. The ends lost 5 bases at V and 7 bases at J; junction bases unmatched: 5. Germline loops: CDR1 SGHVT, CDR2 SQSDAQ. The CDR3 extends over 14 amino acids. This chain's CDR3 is CASSRDRGRSGYTF. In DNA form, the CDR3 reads TGTGCCAGCAGCCGGGACAGGGGGCGAAGTGGCTACACCTTC.

CDR3 region: CASSLLAGTAEAFF. For the CDR3, the DNA is TGTGCCAGCAGTTTATTGGCCGGGACAGCGGAAGCTTTCTTT. This chain uses TRBV28 with TRBJ1-1; 7 bases line up with TRBD1. The V and J ends lost 1 base and 8 bases, in that order; junction bases with no gene match: 7. Germline loops: CDR1 MDHEN, CDR2 SYDVKM. This CDR3 spans 14 amino acids.